The clone carrying this T cell receptor (beta chain) showed up many times. Antigen unknown. The data derive from a study of identical twins. Study results and caveats: The authors drew conclusions from cross-sectional statistical analysis rather than following the same donors.

CDR1 is LNHNV, CDR2 YYDKDF, per germline (reference sequence). The CDR3 runs 13 residues. V gave up 0 bases and J gave up 4 bases, with 4 bases separating them. One entry per CDR3 protein, called by TCRdb with MiXCR from the 5' RACE reads. Counted here are some 320,000 distinct CDR3 sequences, roughly 12% occurring once; the ten biggest clones make up roughly 7%. This same sample was also part of a study on yellow fever vaccine responses in identical twins.

This sequence joins TRBV15 and TRBJ2-4; D uncertain. The origin of this receptor is a woman aged 18-29 years in good health. Input material: CD8+ T cells sorted from blood. The CDR3 nucleotides are TGTGCCACCAGCAGAGATGGGAAAAACATTCAGTACTTC. Protein: CATSRDGKNIQYF.